This is a list of T cell receptor beta chains from one sample in a study of blood T cell repertoires in COVID-19. Libraries were prepared by immunoSEQ multiplex PCR; TCRdb keeps only in-frame clonotypes and omits some of them. There are roughly 250,000 clones in the sample; roughly 90% occur only once, and about 6.9% lies in the top ten. Sequenced sample: PBMCs or T cells enriched from blood (not recorded which). Every receptor here comes from a woman aged 25-40 years with acute COVID-19. Both conserved end residues are trimmed from each CDR3. Clone sizes are given selectively: once, few, many, or a class where the clone is expanded.

v_call	j_call	clone_size	cdr3_aa
TRBV2	TRBJ2-7	.	ASTISSYEQY
TRBV5-1	TRBJ2-3	.	ASSDPSGRRDTQY
TRBV6-6	TRBJ1-4	.	ASKNRGTNEKLF
TRBV4-3	TRBJ2-7	.	ASSQLAGGSYEQY
TRBV11-2	TRBJ1-5	few	ASSRGQGANQPQH
TRBV5-1	TRBJ2-7	.	ASSPRGSAGPQD
TRBV5-1	TRBJ2-3	.	ASSLAQLRWRGFAADTQY
TRBV28	TRBJ1-1	.	ASTTRQRNTEAF
TRBV28	TRBJ1-1	.	ASSLTGGDLEAF
TRBV12-3/TRBV12-4	TRBJ2-7	.	ASSLGLAGKQY
TRBV5-8	TRBJ1-4	.	ASNMGGADEKLF
TRBV3-1/TRBV3-2	TRBJ1-1	.	ASSPRGGGGNTEAF
TRBV13	TRBJ2-7	.	ASSRQSHEQY
TRBV21-1	TRBJ2-7	once	ASSSGTSGSYEQY
TRBV19	TRBJ1-5	.	ASSTDRGNQPQH
TRBV7-9	TRBJ2-5	.	ASSSTGLQETQY
TRBV5-1	TRBJ1-2	.	ASSLEGQGDGYT
TRBV5-6	TRBJ1-1	.	ASSLSPGGNTEAF
TRBV5-5	TRBJ2-7	.	ASTTRVTGDSYEQY
TRBV28	TRBJ1-6	.	ASSLPALESLH
TRBV19	TRBJ1-5	.	ASRTGGTAQH
TRBV11-2	TRBJ2-3	.	ASSFGTGIYDTQY
TRBV19	TRBJ1-4	.	ARTLPLRGTNEKLF
TRBV6-2/TRBV6-3	TRBJ2-7	.	ASSINRVGEQY
TRBV5-6	TRBJ1-5	.	ASSSTGGVSNQPQH
TRBV9	TRBJ2-3	.	ASSVYIGGGAIDTQY
TRBV27	TRBJ2-5	.	ASSLLQGSETQY
TRBV9	TRBJ1-4	.	ASSVGAGGTATNEKLF
TRBV13	TRBJ2-6	.	ASRVQGIRGANVLT
TRBV19	TRBJ1-4	.	ASSIHKPGTGEKLF
TRBV5-1	TRBJ2-7	.	ASSRGQDSYEQY
TRBV11-2	TRBJ2-7	.	ASSLGGRYYEQY
TRBV3-1/TRBV3-2	TRBJ1-1	.	ASSQNGGGGTRRAF
TRBV5-6	TRBJ1-5	.	ASSTWTGGVLIGQPQH
TRBV19	TRBJ1-1	.	ASGSGQQNTEAF
TRBV7-2	TRBJ1-4	.	ASSLGRTANEKLF
TRBV28	TRBJ2-3	.	ASRGGRRSDTQY
TRBV6-5	TRBJ2-1	.	ASRGTLTYNEQF
TRBV27	TRBJ1-5	.	ASSSQKYSNQPQH
TRBV5-1	TRBJ1-3	.	ASSPGGGDGNTIY
TRBV2	TRBJ2-1	few	ASSESWSGGSYNEQF
TRBV28	TRBJ1-5	.	ASSLGSGSREPQH
TRBV6-1	TRBJ2-7	.	ASSEVDGGTYEQY
TRBV28	TRBJ1-5	.	ATGSQPQH
TRBV27	TRBJ2-1	.	ASSLVWTSGSYNEQF
TRBV27	TRBJ2-7	.	ASSPLLRQSTYEQY